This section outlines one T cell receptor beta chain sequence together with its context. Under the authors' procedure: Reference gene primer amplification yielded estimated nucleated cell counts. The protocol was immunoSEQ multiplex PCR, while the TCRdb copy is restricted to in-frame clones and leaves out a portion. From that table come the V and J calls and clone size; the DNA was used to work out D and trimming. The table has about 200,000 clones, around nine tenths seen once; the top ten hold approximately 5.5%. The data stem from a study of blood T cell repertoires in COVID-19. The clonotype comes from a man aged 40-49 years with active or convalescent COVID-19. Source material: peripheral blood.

The DNA for the CDR3 is TGTGCCAGCAGTATACTGGGACATTTGATCAGCCCCCAGCATTTT. It translates to CASSILGHLISPQHF. J is TRBJ1-5 and V is TRBV28, with D perhaps TRBD1 (6 bases). Germline V gene lookup returns CDR1 MDHEN and CDR2 SYDVKM. Trimming removed 5 bases at V and 10 bases at J, with 21 bases between. The CDR3 extends over 15 amino acids.